These T cell receptor beta chains were read from a single sample in a study of tumor-infiltrating lymphocytes in primary liver carcinoma. MiXCR, run by TCRdb on the multiplex PCR reads, gives a single entry per CDR3 protein. Of more than 100,000 distinct CDR3 sequences in the sample, approximately 70% are singletons; the top ten hold around 9%. Sequences were obtained from liver tumor tissue from sampling region 1. The origin of the receptors is a woman aged 55-70 years with primary liver carcinoma and hepatitis B virus infection. The CDR3 runs from the conserved cysteine through the conserved F or W. A D gene is named only where the DNA matches it firmly. The size entry is marked missing in some rows and otherwise reads once, few, many or a size class.

J gene,D gene,V gene,clone size,CDR3 DNA,CDR3 protein
TRBJ2-3,.,TRBV6-1,many,TGTGCCAGCAGTGAGCTGGTAGGAGGGGATGATACGCAGTATTTT,CASSELVGGDDTQYF
TRBJ1-5,.,TRBV19,.,TGTGCCAGTAGGCAAATGGGTTTGGGTCAGCCCCAGCATTTT,CASRQMGLGQPQHF
TRBJ2-1,TRBD2,TRBV6-5,.,TGTGCCACCAGGACTAGCGGGACCAACGAGCAGTTCTTC,CATRTSGTNEQFF
TRBJ2-5,.,TRBV28,medium-sized,TGTGCCAGCAGCTTAAGTGAGACCCAGTACTTC,CASSLSETQYF
TRBJ2-5,TRBD2,TRBV20-1,.,TGCAGTGCTAGGAGGACTAGCGGAATACAAGAGACCCAGTACTTC,CSARRTSGIQETQYF
TRBJ2-1,TRBD1,TRBV5-1,few,TGCGCCAGCAGCCTACAGGGGCGGGATGAGCAGTTCTTC,CASSLQGRDEQFF
TRBJ2-7,TRBD2,TRBV5-6,.,TGTGCCAGCAGCTCGGCGGGGGCCTACGAGCAGTACTTC,CASSSAGAYEQYF
TRBJ1-4,.,TRBV11-2,.,TGTGCCAGCAGCTTAGATCGGCAGGCCGAAGCCCTTTTC,CASSLDRQAEALF
TRBJ2-1,.,TRBV28,few,TGTGCCAGCAGTTCCCTAGCGAGATTGGGCAATGAGCAGTTCTTC,CASSSLARLGNEQFF
TRBJ2-2,.,TRBV29-1,.,TGCAGCATTGCCCTGGCCCCGGCCGGGGAGCTGTTTTTT,CSIALAPAGELFF
TRBJ2-2,.,TRBV30,.,TGTGCCTGGAGTAGGGGCAATCGGGACACCGGGGAGCTGTTTTTT,CAWSRGNRDTGELFF
TRBJ2-1,.,TRBV11-2,.,TGTGCCAGCAACTTAGGCCGGGTCAGTGAGCAGTTCTTC,CASNLGRVSEQFF
TRBJ2-7,TRBD1,TRBV2,.,TGTACCAGCAGTGTCACCGTCAACCCAACAGGGGGGACCTACGAGCAGTACTTC,CTSSVTVNPTGGTYEQYF
TRBJ2-3,TRBD2,TRBV11-3,.,TGTGCAAGCAACCCAGGACTAGCGGGAGTGGATACGCAGTATTTT,CASNPGLAGVDTQYF
TRBJ2-1,.,TRBV11-2,.,TGTGCCAGCAGTTTAAGGGGGACTTCCACCAATGGGCAGTTCTTC,CASSLRGTSTNGQFF
TRBJ2-7,TRBD2,TRBV11-2,.,TGTAACAGCAGCTCGGGGGGACTAGCGGTTCAGTACTTC,CNSSSGGLAVQYF
TRBJ1-2,.,TRBV28,few,TGTGCCAGCAAAACGGCGACTAACTATGGCTACACCTTC,CASKTATNYGYTF
TRBJ2-1,.,TRBV7-9,.,TGTGCCAGCAGCTTAGGGTGGGGGGTGATCAATGAGCAGTTCTTC,CASSLGWGVINEQFF
TRBJ2-1,TRBD2,TRBV5-4,many,TGTGCCAGCAGCGTCAGACTAGCGGGGTACAATGAGCAGTTCTTC,CASSVRLAGYNEQFF
TRBJ2-7,.,TRBV28,.,TGTGCCAGCAGTTTGCCCACAGGGACTACCTCTAAGGAGCAGTACTTC,CASSLPTGTTSKEQYF
TRBJ2-7,TRBD2,TRBV12-3/TRBV12-4,.,TGTGCCAGCAGCCGAGAAACGGGAGGTCGGAACGGGCAGTGCTTC,CASSRETGGRNGQCF
TRBJ1-6,TRBD1,TRBV11-2,.,TGTGCCAGTAGCTTAGAGACAGGGGGTAATTTACCCCTCCACTTT,CASSLETGGNLPLHF
TRBJ2-7,TRBD2,TRBV6-6,few,TGTGCCAGCAGACCCGACAGGGCTTTCGGACTAGCGGGGCGCGGTGGAGGGACTCAGTACTTC,CASRPDRAFGLAGRGGGTQYF
TRBJ2-3,TRBD2,TRBV5-1,.,TGCGCCAGCAGCCCCTGGACTAGCGGGAGCACAGATACGCAGTATTTT,CASSPWTSGSTDTQYF
TRBJ1-4,.,TRBV6-5,many,TGTGCCAGCAGTTACTTGGTGGGGCGGGCGAATGAAAAACTGTTTTTT,CASSYLVGRANEKLFF
TRBJ2-7,.,TRBV4-1,many,TGCGCCAGCAGCCACAACCCCCTCTACGAGCAGTACTTC,CASSHNPLYEQYF
TRBJ2-5,TRBD2,TRBV6-2/TRBV6-3,many,TGTGCCAGCAGCCGGACTAGCGAAGAGACCCAGTACTTC,CASSRTSEETQYF
TRBJ1-5,TRBD1,TRBV12-3/TRBV12-4,.,TGTGCCAGCAGTTTATGCTACAGGGGCCAGTCCCAGCATTTT,CASSLCYRGQSQHF
TRBJ1-2,.,TRBV29-1,.,TGCAGCGTTGGTAGGGAAGGTAACTACGGCTACACCTTC,CSVGREGNYGYTF
TRBJ2-7,.,TRBV11-2,.,TGTACCAGCAGCTTACATACAGGGATCGACGAGCAGTACTTC,CTSSLHTGIDEQYF
TRBJ1-1,.,TRBV7-9,.,TGTGCCAGCAGCCGCGGTGATGCGGGGGCCATGGACACTGAAGCTTTCTTT,CASSRGDAGAMDTEAFF
TRBJ2-3,TRBD2,TRBV29-1,.,TGCAACGTCACTAGCGGTAGCACTGATACTCAGTATTTT,CNVTSGSTDTQYF
TRBJ1-3,TRBD1,TRBV18,.,TGTGCCAGCTCACCAAACCCCCAAATCCAGGGGGTAGTTCGTTTT,CASSPNPQIQGVVRF
TRBJ2-7,TRBD2,TRBV10-2,.,TGCGCCTGCGCAGGGACTAGCGGGACCTACGACCAGTACTTC,CACAGTSGTYDQYF
TRBJ2-1,.,TRBV12-3/TRBV12-4,.,TGTGCCAGCTCCCTTAGGGGGATAGGGGCTGTTGAACAGTTCTTC,CASSLRGIGAVEQFF
TRBJ2-2,TRBD2,TRBV5-6,few,TGTGCCAGCAGCTTGGAACCTAGCGGGAGCACCGGGGAGCTGTTTTTT,CASSLEPSGSTGELFF
TRBJ2-1,TRBD2,TRBV29-1,.,TGCAGCATTGAAGTCCCCGGGACTAGCGACTCCTACAATGAGCAGTTCTTC,CSIEVPGTSDSYNEQFF
TRBJ2-2,.,TRBV6-5,.,TGTGCCAGCAGATACTCGGGGGACTTGAACACGGGGGAGCTGTTTTTT,CASRYSGDLNTGELFF
TRBJ1-6,TRBD1,TRBV5-1,few,TGCGCCAGCAGCTTCGAAGGGACAGCTAATTCACCCCTCCACTTT,CASSFEGTANSPLHF
TRBJ2-7,.,TRBV19,.,TGTGCCAGTAGTATCCTAGGAAACGGGCAGTACTTC,CASSILGNGQYF
TRBJ2-3,.,TRBV11-3,medium-sized,TGTGCCAGCAGCTTAGATCCGTCCAGTTTCACCCCCTTTTTC,CASSLDPSSFTPFF
TRBJ2-3,TRBD2,TRBV20-1,.,TGCAGTGCTAGCCCTAGCGGGAGTTCAGATACGCAGTATTTT,CSASPSGSSDTQYF
TRBJ1-1,TRBD1,TRBV6-5,.,TGTGCCAGCAATCTAATACAGGGGGGAAACACTGAAGCTTTCTTT,CASNLIQGGNTEAFF
TRBJ2-5,.,TRBV29-1,many,TGCAGCGTTGGTGACAGCAGAGAGACCCAGTACTTC,CSVGDSRETQYF
TRBJ2-5,TRBD1,TRBV5-1,.,TGCGCCAGCAGCTTGTTAATCCACAGGACAGGGGAGAAGACCCAGTACTTC,CASSLLIHRTGEKTQYF
TRBJ1-2,TRBD1,TRBV7-9,.,TGTGCCAGCATCTCCCTGGGGGGAGACAGGGGGCCTAGTGGCTACACCTTC,CASISLGGDRGPSGYTF
TRBJ2-5,.,TRBV11-2,many,TGTGCCAGCAGCTTAGGGCTAGGAGAGACCCAGTACTTC,CASSLGLGETQYF